This T cell receptor (beta chain) was captured in a study of blood T cells in healthy people across ages. General study results and limits: Greater diversity and more naive CD4+ cells were seen in long-lived donors than in aged donors.

V lost 0 bases and J lost 10, with 11 bases in between. Germline lookup yields CDR1 LNHNV and CDR2 YYDKDF (reference sequence). The CDR3 is 13 amino acids. As for this clonotype: The antigen remains unidentified.

Together with a sample-barcoded 5' primer, a J-beta primer mix was included in a second PCR lasting about 7 to 11 cycles. TCRdb re-derived calls from the 5' RACE reads in MiXCR, one entry per CDR3 protein. The data contain approximately 360,000 distinct CDR3 sequences, 50% to 60% of them singletons. The V call is TRBV15, the J call TRBJ2-3; tentative D call: TRBD1 (5 bases). The TCR originated in a man in his sixties in good health. The source material was blood. Written as DNA, the CDR3 is TGTGCCACCAGCAGAGATAGGGGCGGAGCGCAGTATTTT. Its protein product is CATSRDRGGAQYF.